This T cell receptor (beta chain) was recorded in a study of T cell responses to AZD1222 COVID-19 vaccine. General observations from the study: Donors were largely white British and mainly female; clonal diversity was possibly underestimated. Reports indicate that nearly half of spike-specific TCRs are directed at unmutated variant regions. CD4 TCRs linked to vaccination spanned spike, dominating at 160-218 and 743-854. Recipients of AZD1222 seropositive at baseline numbered only 5 to 7.

Germline values: CDR1 MNHNY, CDR2 SVGAGI (reference sequence). CDR3 size: 13 residues. Points on this clone: Its antigen is still unknown. A read error may account for a junction end that differs from germline. This sample includes further DNA sequences coding for the same CDR3.

Repertoires were generated with immunoSEQ multiplex PCR, while TCRdb's copy carries only in-frame clones and drops some. The sample has 200,000 to 250,000 clones, 85% to 95% seen once. The chain uses TRBV6-6 and TRBJ1-1; D unresolved. The sequencing here drew on peripheral blood, taken on day 0 of MenACWY control vaccination. The receptor was isolated from an adult in good health. The CDR3 spells CASSYSENTEAFF. The CDR3 DNA is TGTGCCAGCAGCTACTCAGAGAACACTGAAGCTTTCTTT.